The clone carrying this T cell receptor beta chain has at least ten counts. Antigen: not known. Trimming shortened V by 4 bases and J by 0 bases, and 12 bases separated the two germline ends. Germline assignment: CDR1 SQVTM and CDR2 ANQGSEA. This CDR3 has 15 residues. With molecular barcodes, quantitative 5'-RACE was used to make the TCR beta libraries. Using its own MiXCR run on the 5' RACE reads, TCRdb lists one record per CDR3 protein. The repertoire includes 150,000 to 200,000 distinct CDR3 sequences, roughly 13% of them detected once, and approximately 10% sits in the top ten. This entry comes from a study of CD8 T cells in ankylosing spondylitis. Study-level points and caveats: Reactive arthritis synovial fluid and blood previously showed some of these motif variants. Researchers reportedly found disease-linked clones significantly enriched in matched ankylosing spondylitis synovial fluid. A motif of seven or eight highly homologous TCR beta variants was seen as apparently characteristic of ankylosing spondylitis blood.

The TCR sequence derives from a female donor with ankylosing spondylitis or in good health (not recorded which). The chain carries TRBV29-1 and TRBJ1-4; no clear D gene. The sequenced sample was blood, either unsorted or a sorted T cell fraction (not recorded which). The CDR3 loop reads CSVVGQDATNEKLFF. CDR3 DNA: TGCAGCGTTGTCGGGCAGGACGCAACTAATGAAAAACTGTTTTTT.